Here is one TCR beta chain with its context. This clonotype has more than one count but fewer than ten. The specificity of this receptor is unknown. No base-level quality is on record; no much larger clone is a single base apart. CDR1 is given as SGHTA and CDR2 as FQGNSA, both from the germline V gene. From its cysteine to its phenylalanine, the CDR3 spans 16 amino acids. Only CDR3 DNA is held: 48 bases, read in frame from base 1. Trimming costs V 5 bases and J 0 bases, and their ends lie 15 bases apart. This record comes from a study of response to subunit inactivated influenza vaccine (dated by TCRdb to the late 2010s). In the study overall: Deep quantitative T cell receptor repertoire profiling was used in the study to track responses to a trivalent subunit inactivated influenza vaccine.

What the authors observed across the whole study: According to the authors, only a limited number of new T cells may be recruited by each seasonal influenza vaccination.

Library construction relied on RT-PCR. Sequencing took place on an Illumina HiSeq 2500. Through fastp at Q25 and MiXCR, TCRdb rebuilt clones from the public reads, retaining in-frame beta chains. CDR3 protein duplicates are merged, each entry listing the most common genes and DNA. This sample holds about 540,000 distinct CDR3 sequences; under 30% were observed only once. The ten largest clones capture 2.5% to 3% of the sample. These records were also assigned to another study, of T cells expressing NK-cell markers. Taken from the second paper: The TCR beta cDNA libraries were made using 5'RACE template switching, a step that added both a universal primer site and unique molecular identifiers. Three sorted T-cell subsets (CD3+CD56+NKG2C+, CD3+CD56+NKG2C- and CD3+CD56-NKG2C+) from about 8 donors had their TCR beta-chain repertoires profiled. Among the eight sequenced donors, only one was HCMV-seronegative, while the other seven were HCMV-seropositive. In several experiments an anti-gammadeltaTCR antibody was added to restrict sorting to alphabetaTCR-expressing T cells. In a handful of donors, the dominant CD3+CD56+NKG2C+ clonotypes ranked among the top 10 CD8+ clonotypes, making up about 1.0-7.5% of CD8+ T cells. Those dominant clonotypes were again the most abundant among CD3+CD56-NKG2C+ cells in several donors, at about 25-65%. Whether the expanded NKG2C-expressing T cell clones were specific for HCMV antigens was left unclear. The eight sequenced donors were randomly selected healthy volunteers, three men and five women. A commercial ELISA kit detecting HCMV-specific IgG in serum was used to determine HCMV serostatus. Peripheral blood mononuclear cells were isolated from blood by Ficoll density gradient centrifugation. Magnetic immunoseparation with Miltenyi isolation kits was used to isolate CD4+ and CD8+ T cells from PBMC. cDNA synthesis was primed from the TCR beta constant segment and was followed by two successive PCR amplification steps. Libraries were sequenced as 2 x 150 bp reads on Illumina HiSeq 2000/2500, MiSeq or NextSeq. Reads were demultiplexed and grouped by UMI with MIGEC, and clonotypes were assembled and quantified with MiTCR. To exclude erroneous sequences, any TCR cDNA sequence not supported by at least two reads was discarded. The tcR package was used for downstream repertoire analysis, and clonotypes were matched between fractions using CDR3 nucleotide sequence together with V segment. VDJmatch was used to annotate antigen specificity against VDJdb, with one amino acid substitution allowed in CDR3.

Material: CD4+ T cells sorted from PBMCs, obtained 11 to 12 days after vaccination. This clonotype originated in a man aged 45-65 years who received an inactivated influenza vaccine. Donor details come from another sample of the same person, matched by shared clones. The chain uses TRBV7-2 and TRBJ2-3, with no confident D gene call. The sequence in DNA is TGTGCCAGCAGCCCCCGGACGGTAACTAGCACAGATACGCAGTATTTT. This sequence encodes CASSPRTVTSTDTQYF.